These 9 T cell receptor beta chains originate from one sample sequenced in a study of blood T cell repertoires in COVID-19. Method: immunoSEQ multiplex PCR; TCRdb's copy keeps in-frame clones and lacks some. The sample includes fewer than 300,000 clones, 80% to 85% seen only once; the top ten take around 2.9%. The sample taken for sequencing was peripheral blood. These receptors came from a woman aged 60-70 years with active or convalescent COVID-19.

The rearrangement joins TRBV10-3 to TRBJ1-5, with D perhaps matching TRBD1 (5 bases). This CDR3 spans 16 amino acids. V lost 4 bases and J lost 9, with 22 bases in between. Germline CDR1 and CDR2: ENHRY and SYGVKD. CDR3 amino acids: CAISAGGGRDGWPQHF. The DNA of the CDR3 is TGTGCCATCAGTGCGGGGGGTGGCAGGGACGGTTGGCCCCAGCATTTT.

The CDR3 DNA follows: TGTGCCAGCAGTGAATGGGAACAGGGGTCCTACGAGCAGTACTTC. It is translated as CASSEWEQGSYEQYF. The V and J genes are TRBV6-1 and TRBJ2-7; TRBD1 matches 7 bases. J gave up 1 base and V 2 bases, and 5 bases lay outside the gene matches. From germline, CDR1 is MNHNS and CDR2 SASEGT. This CDR3 has 15 residues.

V usage is TRBV18 and J usage is TRBJ1-2; D call uncertain. From germline, CDR1 is KGHSH and CDR2 LQKENI. The V end lost 5 bases, the J end lost 2 bases, and 12 bases lay between the germline ends. This CDR3 has 14 residues. Here the CDR3 reads CASSSETGNYGYTF. The CDR3 DNA is TGTGCCAGCTCATCGGAGACGGGGAACTATGGCTACACCTTC.

This rearrangement joins TRBV5-1 to TRBJ2-3; TRBD1 aligns across 8 bases. Trimming removed 0 bases from V and 6 bases from J; junction bases left unmatched: 6. CDR1 and CDR2 from the germline V gene are SGHRS and YFSETQ. CDR3 size: 15 residues. This CDR3 is CASSLGDRLFDTQYF. The CDR3 nucleotides are TGCGCCAGCAGCTTGGGGGACAGGCTTTTCGATACGCAGTATTTT.

The chain carries TRBV4-1 and TRBJ2-7, with TRBD1 matching over 7 bases. This CDR3 spans 18 amino acids. With V trimmed by 1 base and J by 3 bases, 15 bases remained unmatched. The V gene's germline CDR1 is MGHRA and CDR2 YSYEKL. The CDR3: CASSQAIGTEASHYEQYF. The CDR3 DNA reads TGCGCCAGCAGCCAAGCAATCGGGACAGAGGCCTCCCACTACGAGCAGTACTTC.

The genes are TRBV6-5 and TRBJ2-1, with 12 nucleotides matching TRBD2. Germline CDR1 reads MNHEY; CDR2 reads SVGAGI. With V trimmed by 10 bases and J by 2 bases, 6 bases remained unmatched. CDR3 length: 15 residues. CDR3 protein: CATPLAGGPYNEQFF. For the CDR3, the DNA is TGTGCCACCCCCCTAGCGGGGGGGCCCTACAATGAGCAGTTCTTC.

This chain uses TRBV4-3 with TRBJ1-6, with a tentative D call TRBD1 (6 bases). The CDR3 is 15 residues long. Deletions cut 0 bases from V and 5 bases from J, with 8 bases between. Germline CDR1 LGHNA, CDR2 YSLEER. The CDR3 nucleotides read TGCGCCAGCAGCCAAGACTACAGGGATAATTCACCCCTCCACTTT. Its translation is CASSQDYRDNSPLHF.

The chain has TRBV6-5 and TRBJ2-2, with 9 bases identical to TRBD2. Germline-derived CDR1 and CDR2 are MNHEY and SVGAGI. Losses at the gene ends were 6 bases for V and 1 base for J; bases not matched to a gene: 3. CDR3 length: 15 amino acids. The CDR3 DNA follows: TGTGCCAGCAGGATTAGCGGGGGGAACACCGGGGAGCTGTTTTTT. It yields the protein CASRISGGNTGELFF.

The gene calls are TRBV5-5 and TRBJ2-3; tentative D call: TRBD2 (6 bases). V lost 0 bases to trimming and J lost 5 bases, with 10 bases between them. The length of the CDR3 is 14 residues. The germline gives CDR1 SGHKS, CDR2 YYEKEE (reference sequence). The CDR3 spells CASSLAREKDTQYF. In DNA form, the CDR3 reads TGTGCCAGCAGCTTGGCGCGGGAAAAAGATACGCAGTATTTT.